The next 25 T cell receptor beta chains were all read from a single sample in a study of OX40 agonist ivuxolimab in advanced cancers. Data came from immunoSEQ multiplex PCR; TCRdb stores just in-frame clones and leaves some out. This sample has about 73,000 clones; 86% occur once, and the top ten carry 0.75%. The source material was CD4+ or CD8+ T cells sorted from blood, sampled in a trial of the OX40 agonist ivuxolimab. The receptor set was obtained from an adult with an advanced solid tumor such as melanoma, head and neck, liver or kidney cancer.

The chain links TRBV4-3 to TRBJ2-3; no firm D call. V lost 1 base and J 4 bases, leaving 9 bases between the germline ends. The length of the CDR3 is 14 residues. CDR1 LGHNA and CDR2 YSLEER come from the germline V gene. The CDR3 coding sequence is TGCGCCAGCAGCCAAGCTGGGATCCCAGATACGCAGTATTTT. Translating it yields CASSQAGIPDTQYF.

V usage is TRBV4-1 and J usage is TRBJ2-7, with D possibly TRBD2 on 7 matching bases. V was trimmed by 1 base and J by 6 bases, leaving 13 bases between them. CDR3 length: 14 amino acids. The germline gives CDR1 MGHRA, CDR2 YSYEKL. The CDR3 DNA follows: TGCGCCAGCAGCCAAGGGGAGGGGGTTGGCGAGCAGTACTTC. Its translation is CASSQGEGVGEQYF.

The V and J genes are TRBV6-1 and TRBJ1-2, with TRBD1 as a possible D gene (5 bases). V lost 7 bases and J lost 5, with 17 bases in between. This CDR3 is built from 14 residues. CDR1 is MNHNS and CDR2 is SASEGT in the germline V gene. CDR3 sequence reads: CASTRGDVRYGYTF. The CDR3, as DNA: TGTGCCAGCACCCGCGGGGACGTCAGATATGGCTACACCTTC.

This chain uses TRBV11-3 with TRBJ2-1; tentatively, D is TRBD2 (6 bases). Germline V gene data show CDR1 as SGHNT and CDR2 as YENEEA. The CDR3 sequence is 15 residues long. The V and J ends lost 4 bases and 7 bases respectively, with 17 bases between them. The CDR3: CASSSVGGTGNEQFF. CDR3 DNA sequence: TGTGCCAGCAGCTCAGTTGGGGGGACGGGGAATGAGCAGTTCTTC.

This clone was observed once. This sequence joins TRBV2 and TRBJ2-2; TRBD2 agrees at 8 bases. The CDR3 length is 15 residues. Per the germline V gene, CDR1 is SNHLY and CDR2 is FYNNEI. With 4 bases clipped from V and 3 bases from J, the junction kept 4 bases outside the gene matches. The CDR3 region has the DNA TGTGCCAGCAGTGCAATGCGGGGGGACACCGGGGAGCTGTTTTTT. It yields the protein CASSAMRGDTGELFF.

The chain carries TRBV5-8 and TRBJ2-2; TRBD1 might be the D (5 bases). CDR3 length: 15 amino acids. V was pared by 0 bases and J by 3 bases, with 9 bases between. Germline V lookup: CDR1 SGHTS, CDR2 YDEGEE. The CDR3 protein is CASSLGQGYTGELFF. In DNA form, the CDR3 reads TGTGCCAGCAGCTTGGGTCAGGGCTACACCGGGGAGCTGTTTTTT.

V and J are TRBV5-4 and TRBJ2-3, with 7 positions matching TRBD1. In germline, CDR1 is SGHNT, CDR2 YYREEE (reference sequence). The ends lost 5 bases at V and 0 bases at J; junction bases unmatched: 6. The CDR3 runs 15 residues. For the CDR3, the DNA is TGTGCCAGCAGTCGTGACAGGGTGAGCACAGATACGCAGTATTTT. It yields the protein CASSRDRVSTDTQYF. The full variable domain, its missing parts supplied by reference TRBV5-4 and TRBJ2-3, is ETGVTQSPTHLIKTRGQQVTLRCSSQSGHNTVSWYQQALGQGPQFIFQYYREEENGRGNFPPRFSGLQFPNYSSELNVNALELDDSALYLCASSRDRVSTDTQYFGPGTRLTVL.

In its sample, this clone was seen a few times. V is TRBV6-5 and J is TRBJ2-7, with TRBD1 matching over 7 bases. Germline V lookup: CDR1 MNHEY, CDR2 SVGAGI. V shed 6 bases and J 2 bases; nucleotides not matched to a gene: 7. This CDR3 contains 14 residues. The CDR3 loop is CASRTTGNTYEQYF. In DNA, the CDR3 is TGTGCCAGCAGGACGACAGGGAACACCTACGAGCAGTACTTC.

The chain has TRBV27 and TRBJ1-2, with D maybe TRBD1 (6 bases). V shed 6 bases and J shed 2 bases, with 10 bases lying between them. The CDR3 length is 13 residues. Germline CDR1 is MNHEY and CDR2 is SMNVEV (reference sequence). The CDR3 region is CASRYRENYGYTF. The CDR3 bases are TGTGCCAGCAGATACAGGGAAAACTATGGCTACACCTTC.

Details on this clone: Other DNA sequences of this sample code for an identical CDR3. The chain has TRBV14 and TRBJ2-4; no clear D. CDR3 length equals 16 residues. V was cut by 0 bases and J by 0 bases, with 9 bases left in between. The V gene's germline CDR1 is SGHDN and CDR2 FVKESK. The CDR3 spells CASSQDGRLAKNIQYF. The CDR3 DNA sequence: TGTGCCAGCAGCCAAGACGGACGCTTAGCCAAAAACATTCAGTACTTC.

In nucleotides, the CDR3 is TGTGCCAGCAGCAACCAGGGGGCGCGTACTGAAGCTTTCTTT. It yields the protein CASSNQGARTEAFF. The V call is TRBV5-6, the J call TRBJ1-1, with 8 nucleotides matching TRBD1. In germline, CDR1 is SGHDT, CDR2 YYEEEE. V was clipped by 4 bases and J by 5 bases; unmatched bases: 7. This CDR3 spans 14 amino acids.

The chain uses TRBV2 and TRBJ2-5; D gene uncertain. V lost 7 bases to trimming and J lost 5 bases, with 8 bases between them. CDR1 and CDR2 from the germline V gene are SNHLY and FYNNEI. The CDR3 is made up of 11 amino acids. The CDR3 here is CASTLGETQYF. For the CDR3, the DNA is TGTGCCAGCACCCTGGGGGAGACCCAGTACTTC.

J is TRBJ1-5 and V is TRBV15; possible D gene TRBD1, 5 bases. The CDR3 is 14 amino acids. Per the germline V gene, CDR1 is LNHNV and CDR2 is YYDKDF (reference sequence). The V and J ends lost 1 base and 5 bases respectively, with 9 bases between them. CDR3 in amino acids: CATSRVGGDQPQHF. DNA for the CDR3: TGTGCCACCAGCAGAGTCGGGGGGGATCAGCCCCAGCATTTT.

This chain connects TRBV5-4 to TRBJ1-2; maybe TRBD1 (5 bases). This CDR3 has 15 residues. V lost 3 bases to trimming and J lost 4 bases, with 16 bases between them. Per germline, CDR1 SGHNT and CDR2 YYREEE (reference sequence). The CDR3 spells CASSSPGSGPYGYTF. Here the CDR3 DNA reads TGTGCCAGCAGCTCCCCGGGTTCGGGACCCTATGGCTACACCTTC.

J is TRBJ1-2 and V is TRBV6-6; no firm D call. CDR3 size: 15 residues. V was cut by 0 bases and J by 3 bases, with 11 bases left in between. Germline V gene sequence: CDR1 MNHNY, CDR2 SVGAGI (reference sequence). CDR3 DNA sequence: TGTGCCAGCAGTTACTCCCCCATAATAGACTATGGCTACACCTTC. It translates to CASSYSPIIDYGYTF.

This chain links TRBV6-5 with TRBJ2-3; D not resolved. Trimming pared 2 bases from V and 2 bases from J, leaving 11 bases between. The CDR3 consists of 15 residues. Germline assignment: CDR1 MNHEY and CDR2 SVGAGI. DNA of the CDR3: TGTGCCAGCAGTTACGGGCAACTCAACACAGATACGCAGTATTTT. Protein: CASSYGQLNTDTQYF.

This chain links TRBV19 with TRBJ2-1, with 7 positions matching TRBD1. The CDR3 extends over 13 amino acids. The J segment lost 4 bases and the V segment lost 8 bases, leaving 5 bases of the junction unmatched. Germline V gene lookup returns CDR1 LNHDA and CDR2 SQIVND (reference sequence). CDR3 region: CASGYRGYNEQFF. As DNA, the CDR3 is TGTGCCAGTGGATACAGGGGATACAATGAGCAGTTCTTC.

CDR3 protein: CASSLKGPSTDTQYF. The DNA for the CDR3 is TGTGCCAGCAGTTTGAAGGGACCTAGCACAGATACGCAGTATTTT. This chain links TRBV27 with TRBJ2-3; D could derive from TRBD1 or TRBD2 (5 bases each). The V gene's germline CDR1 is MNHEY and CDR2 SMNVEV (reference sequence). The CDR3 has 15 residues. The V end was cut by 3 bases, the J end by 0 bases, with 10 bases between.

The rearrangement joins TRBV30 to TRBJ2-7, with unresolved D. The CDR3 runs to 14 residues. Germline CDR1 reads GTSNPN; CDR2 reads SVGIG (reference sequence). Trimming removed 2 bases at V and 6 bases at J, with 17 bases between. CDR3 in amino acids: CAWSPGPPPSEQYF. In nucleotides, the CDR3 is TGTGCCTGGAGTCCCGGGCCCCCCCCGTCCGAGCAGTACTTC.

The chain is built from TRBV19 and TRBJ1-3, with 8 bases aligning to TRBD1. J was trimmed by 2 bases and V by 6 bases; bases with no gene match: 0. This CDR3 is 13 amino acids long. Germline values: CDR1 LNHDA, CDR2 SQIVND (reference sequence). For the CDR3, the DNA is TGTGCCAGTAGCAGGGGGCCTGGAAACACCATATATTTT. Translation: CASSRGPGNTIYF.

The CDR3 region is CASSTGTSQGRDTQYF. In DNA, the CDR3 is TGTGCCAGCAGCACCGGGACTAGCCAAGGAAGGGATACGCAGTATTTT. This chain links TRBV7-9 with TRBJ2-3; 9 bases map to TRBD2. The ends lost 5 bases at V and 6 bases at J; junction bases unmatched: 12. Looked up from germline, CDR1 is SEHNR and CDR2 is FQNEAQ (reference sequence). The CDR3 runs 16 residues.

The chain combines TRBV7-2 with TRBJ1-5, with 9 nucleotides matching TRBD1. CDR1 SGHTA and CDR2 FQGNSA come from the germline V gene. The junction had 10 bases not matched to a gene; V was cut back by 6 bases and J by 7 bases. The CDR3 consists of 15 residues. In DNA, the CDR3 is TGTGCCAGCAGTCTCCGACAGGGGGGAGGACAGCCCCAGCATTTT. Protein: CASSLRQGGGQPQHF.

The rearrangement links TRBV19 to TRBJ1-5; D is unresolved. Trimming stripped 7 bases from V and 6 bases from J, with 22 bases between. Germline V lookup: CDR1 LNHDA, CDR2 SQIVND (reference sequence). CDR3 length equals 16 residues. The DNA of the CDR3 is TGTGCCAGTACCGGCAGGCACCGAATGCTCCTTCAGCCCCAGCATTTT. Translation: CASTGRHRMLLQPQHF.

The V call is TRBV28, the J call TRBJ1-5; D unclear. V was trimmed by 6 bases and J by 6 bases, leaving 15 bases between them. The CDR3 contains 14 residues. Germline CDR1 reads MDHEN; CDR2 reads SYDVKM. The CDR3 DNA is TGTGCCAGCAGAACCTCGGGGTTTGCTCAGCCCCAGCATTTT. It specifies CASRTSGFAQPQHF. The entire variable domain, with the rest obtained from reference TRBV28 and TRBJ1-5, is as follows: DVKVTQSSRYLVKRTGEKVFLECVQDMDHENMFWYRQDPGLGLRLIYFSYDVKMKEKGDIPEGYSVSREKKERFSLILESASTNQTSMYLCASRTSGFAQPQHFGDGTRLSIL.

The genes are TRBV29-1 and TRBJ1-6, with 8 bases that match TRBD1. CDR1 and CDR2 (germline): SQVTM, ANQGSEA. The J segment lost 5 bases and the V segment lost 6 bases, leaving 3 bases of the junction unmatched. This CDR3 spans 13 amino acids. CDR3: CSVKGQDNSPLHF. Here the CDR3 DNA reads TGCAGCGTGAAGGGACAGGATAATTCACCCCTCCACTTT.